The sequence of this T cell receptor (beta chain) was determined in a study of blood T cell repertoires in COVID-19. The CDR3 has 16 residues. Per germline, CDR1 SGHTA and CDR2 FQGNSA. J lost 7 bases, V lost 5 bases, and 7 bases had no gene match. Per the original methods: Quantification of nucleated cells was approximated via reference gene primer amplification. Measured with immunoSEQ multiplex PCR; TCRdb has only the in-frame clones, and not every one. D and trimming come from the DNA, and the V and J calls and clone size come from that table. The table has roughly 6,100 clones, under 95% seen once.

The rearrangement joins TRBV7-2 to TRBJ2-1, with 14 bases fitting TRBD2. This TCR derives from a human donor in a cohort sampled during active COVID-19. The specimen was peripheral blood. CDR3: CASSRRGTSGSNEQFF. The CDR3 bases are TGTGCCAGCAGCAGAAGGGGGACTAGCGGGAGTAATGAGCAGTTCTTC.